The next 13 T cell receptor beta chains were all read from a single sample in a study of T cell responses to AZD1222 COVID-19 vaccine. Only in-frame clones appear in the TCRdb table, and some are missing; sequencing was by immunoSEQ multiplex PCR. This repertoire shows about 140,000 clones, around 90% found once; its top ten account for about 7.5%. Material: peripheral blood, obtained 28 days after the second dose of the MenACWY control vaccine. The receptor set was obtained from an adult who received the MenACWY meningococcal vaccine as a control.

The chain carries TRBV27 and TRBJ2-7, with 11 bases that match TRBD2. The CDR3 has 16 residues. With 4 bases clipped from V and 5 bases from J, the junction kept 10 bases outside the gene matches. Germline CDR1 and CDR2: MNHEY and SMNVEV (reference sequence). The CDR3 coding sequence is TGTGCCAGCAGTTCGGGTAGCGGGAGGGCCTACCACGAGCAGTACTTC. Amino acid sequence: CASSSGSGRAYHEQYF.

In its sample, this clone was seen once. V is TRBV6-1 and J is TRBJ2-3; TRBD2 agrees at 9 bases. Per the germline V gene, CDR1 is MNHNS and CDR2 is SASEGT. The CDR3 spans 16 residues. Trimming took 4 bases from V and 0 from J; bases not matched to a gene: 5. CDR3 sequence reads: CASSGASGASTDTQYF. The CDR3 nucleotides are TGTGCCAGCAGTGGAGCTAGCGGGGCCAGCACAGATACGCAGTATTTT.

The V gene is TRBV7-8, the J gene TRBJ1-1, with 12 bases aligning to TRBD1. Germline CDR1 is SGHVS and CDR2 is FQNEAQ. After removal of 5 bases from V and 4 bases from J, the junction contained 8 bases not matched to a gene. The CDR3 consists of 16 residues. DNA for the CDR3: TGTGCCAGCAGCGTCCGGGACAGGGGGCGTTTCACTGAAGCTTTCTTT. This gives the protein CASSVRDRGRFTEAFF.

This chain uses TRBV3-1 (or the pseudogene TRBV3-2) with TRBJ1-2; 9 bases are shared with TRBD1. The V and J ends lost 6 bases and 8 bases, in that order; junction bases with no gene match: 7. The length of the CDR3 is 13 residues. Germline V gene lookup returns CDR1 LGHDT and CDR2 YNNKEL (reference sequence). DNA for the CDR3: TGTGCCAGCAGTCCCGGGACAGGGAAAGGCTACACCTTC. Its protein product is CASSPGTGKGYTF.

The chain carries TRBV6-5 and TRBJ2-7, with D unclear. This CDR3 spans 14 amino acids. V lost 6 bases to trimming and J lost 2 bases, with 14 bases between them. The V gene's germline CDR1 is MNHEY and CDR2 SVGAGI. CDR3 in DNA: TGTGCCAGCAGGGTAGGACGAACGGCCTACGAGCAGTACTTC. Its translation: CASRVGRTAYEQYF.

The chain links TRBV28 to TRBJ1-5, with no clear D. V shed 5 bases and J shed 3 bases, with 11 bases lying between them. The V gene's germline CDR1 is MDHEN and CDR2 SYDVKM. This CDR3 contains 14 residues. CDR3 sequence: CASSTSGLNQPQHF. CDR3 DNA sequence: TGTGCCAGCAGTACATCCGGGCTCAATCAGCCCCAGCATTTT. Full variable domain (missing parts from reference TRBV28 and TRBJ1-5): DVKVTQSSRYLVKRTGEKVFLECVQDMDHENMFWYRQDPGLGLRLIYFSYDVKMKEKGDIPEGYSVSREKKERFSLILESASTNQTSMYLCASSTSGLNQPQHFGDGTRLSIL.

The gene calls are TRBV6-2 or TRBV6-3 and TRBJ2-3, with 9 bases fitting TRBD2. Per germline, CDR1 MNHEY and CDR2 SVGEGT. The trim removed 4 bases at V and 0 bases at J, leaving 8 bases unmatched. This CDR3 has 17 amino acids. The CDR3 sequence: CASSSLAGPLSTDTQYF. In DNA, the CDR3 is TGTGCCAGCAGTTCCCTAGCGGGACCACTTAGCACAGATACGCAGTATTTT.

The CDR3 is CAWSHPTDRGAEAFF. The DNA for the CDR3 is TGTGCCTGGAGTCACCCTACGGACAGGGGGGCTGAAGCTTTCTTT. The chain uses TRBV30 and TRBJ1-1, with 10 bases that match TRBD1. V dropped 2 bases and J dropped 6; count of bases not matched to a gene: 9. The CDR3 runs 15 residues. CDR1 is GTSNPN, CDR2 SVGIG, per germline (reference sequence). Drawing the rest from reference TRBV30 and TRBJ1-1, the complete variable domain is SQTIHQWPATLVQPVGSPLSLECTVEGTSNPNLYWYRQAAGRGLQLLFYSVGIGQISSEVPQNLSASRPQDRQFILSSKKLLLSDSGFYLCAWSHPTDRGAEAFFGQGTRLTVV.

This sequence joins TRBV7-9 and TRBJ1-2; TRBD1 matches 7 bases. The CDR3 is made up of 13 amino acids. Losses at the gene ends were 1 base for V and 5 bases for J; bases not matched to a gene: 1. The germline gives CDR1 SEHNR, CDR2 FQNEAQ (reference sequence). The CDR3 region is CASSLGQGYGYTF. CDR3 coding DNA: TGTGCCAGCAGCTTAGGACAGGGATATGGCTACACCTTC.

This rearrangement joins TRBV3-1 (or the pseudogene TRBV3-2) to TRBJ1-1; the D gene is possibly TRBD1 (5 bases). V lost 1 base to trimming and J lost 7 bases, with 7 bases between them. The germline gives CDR1 LGHDT, CDR2 YNNKEL (reference sequence). The CDR3 spans 12 residues. CDR3 residues: CASSQVDSEAFF. For the CDR3, the DNA is TGTGCCAGCAGCCAAGTTGACAGTGAAGCTTTCTTT.

This chain connects TRBV18 to TRBJ2-5; maybe TRBD2 (6 bases). The CDR3 sequence is 14 residues long. V was trimmed by 6 bases and J by 5 bases, leaving 16 bases between them. The germline CDR1 and CDR2 sequences are KGHSH and LQKENI. The CDR3: CASSPLARAETQYF. CDR3 DNA sequence: TGTGCCAGCTCTCCTCTAGCGAGGGCGGAGACCCAGTACTTC.

The genes are TRBV10-1 and TRBJ2-3; 7 positions agree with TRBD1. Germline trimming cut 5 bases from V and 2 bases from J; bases unmatched to any gene: 10. Germline V gene lookup returns CDR1 WNHNN and CDR2 SYGVQD (reference sequence). The CDR3 is made up of 16 amino acids. The CDR3 sequence: CASSPGTALPTDTQYF. DNA of the CDR3: TGCGCCAGCAGTCCCGGGACAGCTCTGCCCACAGATACGCAGTATTTT.

This clone came up once. V gene TRBV19 combines with J gene TRBJ2-3, with 10 bases matching TRBD2. After removal of 5 bases from V and 8 bases from J, the junction contained 10 bases not matched to a gene. CDR3 length equals 15 residues. CDR1 LNHDA and CDR2 SQIVND come from the germline V gene (reference sequence). CDR3 sequence reads: CASSPRSSGSSTQYF. In DNA, the CDR3 is TGTGCCAGTAGTCCCAGATCTAGCGGGAGTTCTACGCAGTATTTT. Based on the CDR3 plus reference TRBV19 and TRBJ2-3, the full variable domain is DGGITQSPKYLFRKEGQNVTLSCEQNLNHDAMYWYRQDPGQGLRLIYYSQIVNDFQKGDIAEGYSVSREKKESFPLTVTSAQKNPTAFYLCASSPRSSGSSTQYFGPGTRLTVL.